This TCR beta chain derives from a study of breast tumors, draining lymph nodes, adjacent tissues (dated by TCRdb to about 2016). Background for the entire study: TCR beta repertoires were compared across tumor, adjacent nontumor tissue and axillary lymph nodes obtained from breast cancer patients. The study was designed to assess the relationships and possible T-cell exchange between tumor, surrounding tissue and draining lymph node repertoires in human breast cancer.

CDR1 and CDR2 were assigned from the germline V gene as MDHEN and SYDVKM. The CDR3 has 14 amino acids, counting the end cysteine and phenylalanine. The entry retains the CDR3 DNA only, 42 bases that are in frame from base 1. V gives up 5 bases and J gives up 4 bases, and the segment between their germline ends measures 14 bases. Overall results and qualifications from the work: The data were considered consistent with most tumor T cells being derived from the lymph node and subsequently expanding within tumor tissue. Tumor T-cell repertoires showed less diversity than lymph node repertoires and more diversity than nontumor tissue repertoires, and tumor T-cell repertoires showed preferential V and J gene usage. The conclusion that tumor T cells originate in lymph nodes was presented as consistent with a hypothesis rather than as directly demonstrated. The similarity between tumor and nontumor tissue repertoires was significantly greater in luminal-like breast cancer than in basal-like breast cancer.

Reads for this sample came from an Illumina HiSeq 2000. TCR beta chain libraries were generated by multiplex PCR amplification. High-throughput sequencing was used to analyze the amplified TCR beta chain products. TCRdb reworked the public reads: Q25 trimming with fastp, MiXCR clone assembly, productive beta chains retained. Every entry covers one CDR3 protein and lists the most common genes and DNA from its rows. Across this sample there are fewer than 200,000 distinct CDR3 sequences, with 30% to 35% seen only once. The top ten clonotypes cover around 3.5% of the sample. This clonotype was recorded many times. This clone's antigen is unknown. One base away there is no much larger clone; base qualities are not given. The axillary draining lymph nodes of breast cancer patients were the source of the lymph node samples.

The receptor was derived from a female donor with breast cancer. Some clones in this sample may be carry-over from other donors' samples. Sequencing used axillary lymph node tissue. The chain is made from TRBV28 and TRBJ2-5; no D gene is confidently identified. The bases are TGTGCCAGCAGTCAATCTTACGGGTTAGAGACCCAGTACTTC. It encodes CASSQSYGLETQYF.